The T cell receptor (beta chain) under discussion was sequenced for a study of blood T cell repertoires in COVID-19 (dated by TCRdb to between 2020 and 2021). With regard to the full study: Samples covering the acute and convalescent phases of COVID-19 were provided by collaborators in the United States, Italy and Spain. The prospective study material was composed of cDNA or gDNA derived from T cells, B-cell-depleted T cells, or PBMCs. The dataset comprised deeply sampled blood TCRbeta repertoires from subjects exposed to, actively infected with, or recovered from COVID-19. The repertoires were released in a freely available public database meant as a resource for research on the immune response to SARS-CoV-2. The samples were drawn from two sources: the first 160 participants of the ongoing ImmuneRACE study, and over 1,000 subjects contributed by 6 global collaborators. The sample metadata nearly always contained a de-identified subject ID, COVID-19 status, age in years and sex. Where available, HLA class I and class II types were obtained from metadata supplied by the sample provider rather than from assay-based typing. Study-wide conclusions, independent of this receptor: The quantity of clinical and demographic metadata differed by source and by participant and was supplied without curation.

Details on this clone: The antigen this receptor binds is unknown. The input lacks base qualities; no much larger clone sits a single base away.

Each collaborating institution followed its own protocols to collect whole blood in K2EDTA tubes. For TCRbeta analysis, collaborators shipped samples as frozen whole blood, isolated PBMCs, or DNA extracted from either of those sample types. The immunoSEQ Assay, a bias-controlled multiplex PCR, was used to amplify TCRbeta CDR3 regions from genomic DNA. Under the source paper's analysis protocol: The number of nucleated cells in each sample was estimated from the amplification of reference gene primers within the assay. Sequence reads were collapsed and filtered to measure the absolute abundance of every unique TCRbeta CDR3 rearrangement. For each sample, productive Simpson clonality was calculated as the square root of Simpson's diversity index over productive rearrangements. In its TCRdb copy, this immuneACCESS table keeps in-frame sequences only and misses some clones. Where compared with another copy, unresolved V genes explain less than half of these, and the others have no known cause. Clone size and the V and J calls come from that table; the DNA yielded D and trimming. This sample gives 200,000 to 250,000 clones in total; about 88% of them show up just once. The ten top clones hold roughly 2.5% of the sample.

CDR1 and CDR2 were assigned from the germline V gene as MNHEY and SVGEGT. The CDR3 sequence holds 16 residues, the cysteine and phenylalanine included. Left in the record is the CDR3 DNA by itself, 48 bases read in frame from the first base. The V and J ends are trimmed by 2 bases and 4 bases, leaving 16 bases between them. The sequenced sample consisted of peripheral blood. The TCR comes from a woman aged 60-70 years with acute or convalescent COVID-19. The rearrangement joined TRBV6-2 or TRBV6-3 to TRBJ2-3, with no D gene named confidently. The nucleotides read TGTGCCAGCAGTTACAATCCAGGCCGAGAACCAGATACGCAGTATTTT. Its amino acids are CASSYNPGREPDTQYF.